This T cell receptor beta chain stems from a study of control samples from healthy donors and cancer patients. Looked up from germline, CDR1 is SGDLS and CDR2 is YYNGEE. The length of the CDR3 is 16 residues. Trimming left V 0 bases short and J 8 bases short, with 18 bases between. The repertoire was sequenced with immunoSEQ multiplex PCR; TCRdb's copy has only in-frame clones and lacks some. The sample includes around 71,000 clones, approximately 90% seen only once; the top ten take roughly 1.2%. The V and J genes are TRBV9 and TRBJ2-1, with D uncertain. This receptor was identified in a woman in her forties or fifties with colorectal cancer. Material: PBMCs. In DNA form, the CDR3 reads TGTGCCAGCAGCGTAGGGTGGCTGAATCGTGGGGATGAGCAGTTCTTC. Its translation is CASSVGWLNRGDEQFF.